This T cell receptor beta chain appears in the sequencing data of a study of Graves' ophthalmopathy and Graves' hyperthyroidism (dated by TCRdb to 2017 to 2018). About the investigation overall: Peripheral blood samples were taken at the time of initial diagnosis, before any treatment was given. T-cell repertoires of thyroid tissue and blood were compared in over 5 hyperthyroidism patients. The approximately 95 discovery patients were divided at random into training and test sets in a 7:3 ratio. To explore V-J signatures that distinguish ophthalmopathy from hyperthyroidism, a discovery set of roughly 98 patients was enrolled, made up of around 40 with ophthalmopathy and fewer than 60 with stable hyperthyroidism. TCR beta repertoire signatures were used to distinguish Graves' ophthalmopathy from Graves' hyperthyroidism and to predict progression to ophthalmopathy. For independent validation, a separate cohort was made up of fewer than 20 hyperthyroidism patients plus 17 patients who later progressed from hyperthyroidism to ophthalmopathy. Following sampling, methimazole starting at 30 mg daily was administered to hyperthyroidism patients, and high-dose intravenous methylprednisolone was administered to ophthalmopathy patients. In total, 135 blood samples were TCR-sequenced: 43 ophthalmopathy, some 75 hyperthyroidism and about 17 hyperthyroidism-to-ophthalmopathy patients. Paper-wide results and their limitations: In cross-validation, the 13-signature model distinguished ophthalmopathy from stable hyperthyroidism with less than 90% sensitivity and 81.08% specificity, while in the test set the corresponding values were about 80% and 75%. Among expanded thyroid clonotypes with frequency above 0.001, most also showed up in blood, which suggests that blood repertoires may reflect the thyroid immune response. In validation, the model predicted ophthalmopathy progression with about 70% sensitivity and about 77% specificity; 12 predicted patients were CT-confirmed with GO in a median of approximately 6.2 months. No statistical method was used to predetermine the sample size, and group allocation was not hidden from the investigators.

This clonotype came up a few times. What antigen it recognizes has not been identified. Per-nucleotide qualities are absent, and no much larger clonotype sits a single base away. For repertoire sequencing, the TCR beta CDR3 regions were amplified from RNA transcripts. HTBI primers and the Qiagen OneStep RT-PCR kit were used in a first-round RT-PCR, which was followed by a second-round multiplex PCR, size selection and purification. Libraries were sequenced on an Illumina HiSeq2000 using paired-end 100 bp reads. The study's processing was this. SOAPnuke was used for read processing, and reads with adapters, uncalled bases, a mean Phred below 15, or no exact constant-primer or identifier match were discarded. COPE v1.2.5 was used to merge high-quality paired reads. Clonotypes were defined as unique nucleotide sequences and were aligned to IMGT TRB V, D and J references using MiTCR v1.1. Only V-J combinations with frequency above 0.0001 were analysed, covering about 99% of repertoires. For each V-J combination, a TCR clonal expansion and chaos score was defined as the ratio of F50 clonal expansion to chaos observed in the TCRdist matrix. Features were reduced by Welch's t-statistics and random forest to around 13 V-J combinations, which fed a naive Bayes classifier. The Morisita-Horn index was used to measure how similar the thyroid and blood repertoires were. Through fastp at Q25 and MiXCR, TCRdb rebuilt clones from the public reads, retaining in-frame beta chains. For every CDR3 protein sequence, its rows merge into one entry that carries the most common genes and DNA. These V and J calls originate from TCRdb's pipeline instead of the authors' own analysis. The sample table lists approximately 460,000 distinct CDR3 sequences, 14% of them with a count of one. The ten largest clones represent 9.8% of the sample.

Ophthalmopathy patients had moderately to severely active disease, Clinical Activity Score of at least 3, NOSPECS grade of at least 4, and disease duration under 3 months. Patients with other autoimmune diseases, uncontrolled infections, pregnancy or lactation were excluded. Diagnosis was based on clinical symptoms, serum thyroxine, TRAb, thyroid ultrasound and orbital computed tomography. Using Ficoll-Paque density gradient centrifugation, PBMCs were isolated from roughly 9.2 ml of fresh peripheral blood. Total RNA was extracted with Trizol reagent and quality-checked on an Agilent 2100 Bioanalyzer. Counted from cysteine to phenylalanine, this CDR3 has 15 amino acids. CDR3 DNA only is kept here, 45 bases in frame from base 1. The germline V gene gives CDR1 as SGHTA and CDR2 as FQGNSA. Unmatched junction bases come to 6, with V trimmed by 5 bases and J by 7 bases.

The clonotype comes from a woman aged 30 to 39 with Graves' ophthalmopathy. Donor details come from another sample of the same person, matched by shared clones. Sequencing was performed on blood. This sequence uses TRBV7-2 and TRBJ1-6, with 9 bases matching TRBD1. The CDR3 in this case is CASSQQGAKNSPLHF. The DNA sequence is as follows: TGTGCCAGCAGCCAACAGGGGGCGAAGAATTCACCCCTCCACTTT.